This T cell receptor (beta chain) is drawn from a study of control samples from healthy donors and cancer patients. TCRdb keeps only in-frame clones here, not all; method: immunoSEQ multiplex PCR. The table records around 170,000 clones, more than 90% of them present only once. Sequenced input: blood. The source of this sequence is a man aged 30 to 45 in good health.

CDR3 coding DNA: TGTGCCAGCAGTGAAGCGCGCAGTCTGTCTGGAAACACCATATATTTT. Its protein product is CASSEARSLSGNTIYF. The chain employs TRBV2 and TRBJ1-3, with D hard to call. CDR3 length: 16 residues. CDR1 is SNHLY and CDR2 is FYNNEI in the germline V gene. V was cut by 0 bases and J by 1 base, with 10 bases left in between.